One and the same sample provided the 4 T cell receptor beta chains below, sequenced in a study of blood T cell repertoires in COVID-19. Assay: immunoSEQ multiplex PCR; the TCRdb copy retains only in-frame clones and omits some. Of a few hundred thousand clones listed, about 88% are singletons. Sequencing input: PBMCs or T cells enriched from blood (not recorded which). These receptors were obtained from a woman aged 45-65 years who had been exposed to COVID-19.

This chain connects TRBV6-5 to TRBJ2-3; maybe TRBD1 (5 bases). There are 14 residues in the CDR3. V was pared by 4 bases and J by 6 bases, with 14 bases between. CDR1 MNHEY and CDR2 SVGAGI come from the germline V gene. DNA of the CDR3: TGTGCCAGCAGTTCCCGTGGGGCAGGGGATACGCAGTATTTT. The encoded protein is CASSSRGAGDTQYF.

The chain links TRBV2 to TRBJ1-2; 7 bases line up with TRBD1. The CDR3 covers 15 residues. Germline assignment: CDR1 SNHLY and CDR2 FYNNEI. With V trimmed by 2 bases and J by 4 bases, 7 bases remained unmatched. The CDR3 reads CASSELGTEIYGYTF. The CDR3, as DNA: TGTGCCAGCAGTGAACTAGGGACAGAGATCTATGGCTACACCTTC.

This clone was seen a few times. The J gene is TRBJ2-5, the V gene TRBV11-1; the match to TRBD1 covers 7 bases. Germline CDR1 is SGHAT and CDR2 is FQDESV (reference sequence). The CDR3 covers 15 residues. Unmatched junction bases numbered 9, after V lost 3 bases and J lost 5 bases. CDR3 residues: CASSFTGTDSETQYF. DNA of the CDR3: TGTGCCAGCAGCTTCACTGGGACAGACTCGGAGACCCAGTACTTC. The full variable domain, its missing parts supplied by reference TRBV11-1 and TRBJ2-5, is EAEVAQSPRYKITEKSQAVAFWCDPISGHATLYWYRQILGQGPELLVQFQDESVVDDSQLPKDRFSAERLKGVDSTLKIQPAELGDSAMYLCASSFTGTDSETQYFGPGTRLLVL.

V usage is TRBV20-1 and J usage is TRBJ1-2; no reliable D call. Germline V gene lookup returns CDR1 DFQATT and CDR2 SNEGSKA (reference sequence). Trimming shortened V by 3 bases and J by 6 bases, and 14 bases separated the two germline ends. This CDR3 spans 13 amino acids. For the CDR3, the DNA is TGCAGTGCTAGTGGGCCCTCGCCAGATGGCTACACCTTC. It is translated as CSASGPSPDGYTF.